This is a list of T cell receptor beta chains from one sample in a study of blood T cell repertoires in COVID-19. Here immunoSEQ multiplex PCR was the method, and the copy in TCRdb shows in-frame clones only, minus some. The table lists 100,000 to 150,000 clones, over 75% of them singletons. The sequenced material came from peripheral blood. These receptors all stem from an older woman with acute or convalescent COVID-19. CDR3s include the opening cysteine and the closing phenylalanine or tryptophan. Each record gives: CDR3 protein, CDR3 DNA, V gene, D gene, J gene, clone size. The D gene is left open where the match is weak. Expanded clones get a size class; other rows say once, few or many, or leave the size out.

CASSKGASIEKLFF	TGTGCCAGCAGCAAGGGGGCGTCTATTGAAAAACTGTTTTTT	TRBV5-4	TRBD1	TRBJ1-4	NA
CASSPTGYNTGELFF	TGTGCCAGCAGCCCGACCGGGTATAACACCGGGGAGCTGTTTTTT	TRBV7-3	NA	TRBJ2-2	few
CASSSTTPGYEQYF	TGCGCCAGCAGCTCTACGACACCCGGCTACGAGCAGTACTTC	TRBV5-1	NA	TRBJ2-7	NA
CASSLGLVNEQFF	TGCGCCAGCAGCTTGGGACTAGTCAATGAGCAGTTCTTC	TRBV5-1	NA	TRBJ2-1	NA
CASRMGQGYGELFF	TGTGCCAGTAGGATGGGACAGGGATATGGGGAGCTGTTTTTT	TRBV19	TRBD1	TRBJ2-2	NA
CASSEGGTDTQYF	TGTGCCAGTAGCGAAGGGGGCACAGATACGCAGTATTTT	TRBV19	NA	TRBJ2-3	NA
CASSIDPTGGAYGYTF	TGTGCCAGTAGTATAGATCCTACAGGGGGCGCCTATGGCTACACCTTC	TRBV19	TRBD1	TRBJ1-2	NA
CASSPTGRANYGYTF	TGTGCCAGTAGCCCCACAGGGCGGGCTAACTATGGCTACACCTTC	TRBV19	NA	TRBJ1-2	few
CASSLGLRPSSQYNEQFF	TGCGCCAGCAGCTTGGGTTTGAGGCCTAGCTCTCAGTACAATGAGCAGTTCTTC	TRBV5-1	NA	TRBJ2-1	NA
CASSLITGAIYGYTF	TGTGCCAGCAGTTTGATTACTGGGGCGATCTATGGCTACACCTTC	TRBV28	NA	TRBJ1-2	NA
CASSVSGHLNTEAFF	TGTGCCAGCAGTGTGTCCGGACACCTGAACACTGAAGCTTTCTTT	TRBV2	NA	TRBJ1-1	NA
CASSLRSPNEKLFF	TGTGCCAGCAGCTTGCGGAGTCCTAATGAAAAACTGTTTTTT	TRBV5-6	NA	TRBJ1-4	NA
CASSLRGTGELFF	TGTGCCAGCAGTCTGAGGGGGACCGGGGAGCTGTTTTTT	TRBV6-5	NA	TRBJ2-2	NA
CSVQQGFGEAFF	TGCAGCGTTCAACAGGGCTTCGGTGAAGCTTTCTTT	TRBV29-1	NA	TRBJ1-1	few
CASSVVGSGRNTGELFF	TGTGCCAGCAGCGTAGTAGGTAGCGGGAGGAACACCGGGGAGCTGTTTTTT	TRBV9	TRBD2	TRBJ2-2	NA
CASTRTGGVEQFF	TGTGCCAGCACCCGGACAGGGGGCGTCGAGCAGTTCTTC	TRBV5-5	TRBD1	TRBJ2-1	NA
CASRKARDTEAFF	TGTGCCAGCAGAAAGGCCAGGGACACTGAAGCTTTCTTT	TRBV6-5	NA	TRBJ1-1	NA
CASSLGWGRKNTEAFF	TGTGCCAGCAGTTTGGGTTGGGGGCGGAAGAACACTGAAGCTTTCTTT	TRBV27	NA	TRBJ1-1	NA
CASSAGQMTGYTF	TGTGCCAGTAGTGCGGGCCAGATGACGGGCTACACCTTC	TRBV19	NA	TRBJ1-2	NA
CASSPLDNEQFF	TGTGCCAGCAGCCCGCTAGACAATGAGCAGTTCTTC	TRBV12-3/TRBV12-4	NA	TRBJ2-1	NA
CASSQLTARDRGTEAFF	TGTGCCAGCAGCCAACTAACGGCTCGGGACAGGGGCACTGAAGCTTTCTTT	TRBV14	TRBD1	TRBJ1-1	NA
CASSYRGALGYTF	TGTGCCAGCAGCTACAGGGGGGCGCTTGGCTACACCTTC	TRBV7-2	TRBD1	TRBJ1-2	NA
CASSLTASGISSYNEQFF	TGTGCCAGCAGCTTAACCGCTAGCGGGATTAGCTCCTACAATGAGCAGTTCTTC	TRBV7-3	TRBD2	TRBJ2-1	NA